This T cell receptor beta chain was profiled in a study of Graves' ophthalmopathy and Graves' hyperthyroidism. Study outcomes and limitations: Also, most clonotypes expanded in the thyroid above 0.001 frequency appeared in blood.

This clonotype was observed at least ten times. What it recognizes is unknown. RNA served as the template for amplifying TCR beta CDR3 regions. RT-PCR with HTBI primers came first, then second-round multiplex PCR. TCRdb re-derived calls from the multiplex PCR reads in MiXCR, one entry per CDR3 protein. The sample lists 150,000 to 200,000 distinct CDR3 sequences, around 40% occurring once. CDR1 is MDHEN, CDR2 SYDVKM, per germline. This CDR3 is 15 amino acids long. Trimming cost V 6 bases and J 4 bases; bases outside gene matches: 6. V gene TRBV28 combines with J gene TRBJ1-5; 10 bases map to TRBD1. The receptor was isolated from a man aged 25 to 45 with Graves' ophthalmopathy. The specimen was peripheral blood. The CDR3 sequence: CASRSGTGVNQPQHF. For the CDR3, the DNA is TGTGCCAGCAGGTCCGGGACAGGGGTTAATCAGCCCCAGCATTTT.